A single TCR beta chain is shown here with its context. Its antigen is undetermined. Per the germline V gene, CDR1 is LGHNA and CDR2 is YSLEER. This CDR3 contains 14 residues. This specimen comes from a study of CXCR3-negative and CXCR3-positive naive CD8 T cells. Naive cells were sorted as CD45RO-, CCR7+, CD27+ and CD95-. Preparation of TRB cDNA libraries relied on 5' RACE carrying UMI labels. Reprocessing the 5' RACE reads, TCRdb reports a single entry for every CDR3 protein and omits DNA. Recorded for this sample: approximately 140,000 distinct CDR3 sequences. General study results and limits: Naive subsets were similarly diverse, while memory CD8+ repertoires were much less diverse. Naive subsets showed comparable surface CD5, and TCR interaction strength was also inferred from TRB CDR3 physicochemistry. Naive CXCR3-positive cells had TRB CDR3s more hydrophobic than those of CXCR3-negative naive cells. TRBV-TRBJ usage matched between naive CXCR3-negative and CXCR3-positive cells but not between memory cells.

Specimen: naive CXCR3+ CD8+ T cells from blood. The sample's subset: CD45RO-CCR7+CD27+CD95- naive CD8+ T cells expressing CXCR3 (TNR3+). This receptor was obtained from a human donor in good health. Some clones in this sample may be carry-over from other donors' samples. The chain is built from TRBV4-3 and TRBJ2-1; the TRBD1 assignment by TCRdb is unverifiable without DNA. The CDR3 protein is CASSQATQGGEQFF.